The TCR beta chain under discussion was sequenced for a study of response to subunit inactivated influenza vaccine. Study outcomes and limitations: There was a suggestion from the authors that each seasonal influenza vaccination recruits few new T cells.

Each CDR3 protein is one row after TCRdb ran MiXCR on the RT-PCR reads. The sample lists hundreds of thousands of distinct CDR3 sequences; 12% to 15% were seen once. This clonotype was detected a few times. No antigen is known for it. The specimen comprised PBMCs from blood, sampled approximately 15 days before vaccination. The receptor comes from a man aged 45-65 years who received an inactivated influenza vaccine.

DNA of the CDR3: TGCAGTGCTAGAGGGCAGGCCTCTAACTATGGCTACACCTTC. This gives the protein CSARGQASNYGYTF. The chain has TRBV20-1 and TRBJ1-2, with no clear D. CDR1 and CDR2 from the germline V gene are DFQATT and SNEGSKA (reference sequence). V was pared by 1 base and J by 0 bases, with 9 bases between. The CDR3 has 14 amino acids.